Each of the 16 T cell receptor beta chains below was sequenced from the same sample in a study of T cell repertoires in cytomegalovirus infection. MiXCR, applied by TCRdb to the reads, yields one record per CDR3 protein. The repertoire holds roughly 310,000 distinct CDR3 sequences, with about 28% as singletons. Their target antigens are unknown. This material consisted of cultured PBMCs, taken from culture after CMV antigen stimulation. The receptor source for this set is a human donor in good health (CMV status not recorded). Some clones in this sample may be carry-over from other donors' samples.

This clonotype was observed a few times. V is TRBV5-1 and J is TRBJ2-7, with D possibly matching TRBD2 (5 bases). There are 16 residues in the CDR3. With 0 bases removed from V and 0 bases from J, the gap between germline ends came to 13 bases. Germline CDR1 is SGHRS and CDR2 is YFSETQ. The CDR3 bases are TGCGCCAGCAGCTTGGCCAAAAGCGGTAGCTCCTACGAGCAGTACTTC. Its translation is CASSLAKSGSSYEQYF.

This clonotype was found a few times. This CDR3 reads CATSDRAIEEAFF. In DNA form, the CDR3 reads TGTGCCACCAGCGACAGGGCGATCGAAGAAGCTTTCTTT. The genes are TRBV15 and TRBJ1-1; 7 bases fit TRBD1. There are 13 residues in the CDR3. Per germline, CDR1 LNHNV and CDR2 YYDKDF (reference sequence). J was trimmed by 8 bases and V by 5 bases; bases with no gene match: 8.

The chain carries TRBV2 and TRBJ2-6; 7 bases are a match to TRBD1. There are 12 residues in the CDR3. Trimming took 4 bases from V and 11 from J; bases not matched to a gene: 2. Germline CDR1 reads SNHLY; CDR2 reads FYNNEI. The CDR3 reads CASSADRDVLTF. The CDR3 bases are TGTGCCAGCAGTGCCGACAGGGACGTCCTGACTTTC.

The J gene is TRBJ2-3, the V gene TRBV11-2; no clear D gene. Germline V lookup: CDR1 SGHAT, CDR2 FQNNGV. V was clipped by 6 bases and J by 0 bases, with 16 bases between them. This CDR3 comprises 16 residues. The CDR3 sequence: CASRSDFLTSTDTQYF. DNA of the CDR3: TGTGCCAGCAGAAGCGACTTCCTTACTAGCACAGATACGCAGTATTTT. Supplemented by reference TRBV11-2 and TRBJ2-3, the full variable domain reads EAGVAQSPRYKIIEKRQSVAFWCNPISGHATLYWYQQILGQGPKLLIQFQNNGVVDDSQLPKDRFSAERLKGVDSTLKIQPAKLEDSAVYLCASRSDFLTSTDTQYFGPGTRLTVL.

The chain carries TRBV19 and TRBJ1-5; D perhaps matches TRBD1 (5 bases). There are 13 residues in the CDR3. From germline, CDR1 is LNHDA and CDR2 SQIVND (reference sequence). The V gene lost 5 bases and the J gene lost 5 bases, with 10 bases spanning the gap. The CDR3 nucleotides read TGTGCCAGTAGTCAGGGTTTCCATCAGCCCCAGCATTTT. Translated, it gives CASSQGFHQPQHF.

V and J are TRBV12-3 or TRBV12-4 and TRBJ2-5; unclear D gene. V dropped 3 bases and J dropped 4 bases, with 6 bases sitting between them. The CDR3 totals 12 residues. CDR3 sequence (DNA): TGTGCCAGCAGTTTCCCCGGAGAGACCCAGTACTTC. The encoded protein is CASSFPGETQYF.

This clonotype turned up a few times. The chain recombines TRBV2 with TRBJ1-2; tentatively, D is TRBD1 (5 bases). This CDR3 spans 16 amino acids. V shed 11 bases and J shed 5 bases, with 27 bases lying between them. The germline V gene has CDR1 SNHLY and CDR2 FYNNEI. CDR3 DNA sequence: TGTGCCGGCACCCGAAACCCGGGGCCGGCAGGGTATGGCTACACCTTC. The encoded protein is CAGTRNPGPAGYGYTF.

This clonotype was seen a few times. V is TRBV12-3 or TRBV12-4 and J is TRBJ1-6; D might be TRBD1 (5 bases). The CDR3 contains 16 residues. Between the trimmed V and J ends, which lost 6 bases and 6 bases, there was a span of 18 bases. The CDR3 coding sequence is TGTGCCAGCAGCCCCAGTGGGGCGCGAACTAATTCACCCCTCCACTTT. Protein sequence: CASSPSGARTNSPLHF.

V and J are TRBV28 and TRBJ1-2, with a weak D call TRBD1 (6 bases). The CDR3 runs 16 residues. V gave up 1 base and J gave up 4 bases, with 16 bases separating them. Germline lookup yields CDR1 MDHEN and CDR2 SYDVKM. The CDR3 loop reads CASSLLGDIASYGYTF. As DNA, the CDR3 is TGTGCCAGCAGTTTATTGGGGGACATCGCCTCCTATGGCTACACCTTC.

The V gene is TRBV20-1, the J gene TRBJ2-3, with a possible D match to TRBD2 (7 bases). Germline V lookup: CDR1 DFQATT, CDR2 SNEGSKA (reference sequence). The CDR3 contains 14 residues. V lost 5 bases, J lost 8 bases, and 20 bases lay in between. The CDR3 DNA is TGCAGTGCTCCCACGGGGGGCTCCCCCCCTACGCAGTATTTT. Its translation is CSAPTGGSPPTQYF.

The chain couples TRBV4-2 to TRBJ1-6; 9 positions agree with TRBD1. V shed 1 base, J shed 6 bases, and the junction held 10 bases outside the gene matches. The germline V gene encodes CDR1 LGHNA and CDR2 YNFKEQ. This CDR3 is built from 18 residues. The CDR3 DNA reads as TGTGCCAGCAGCCAAGGGACCCGACAGGGGGTGGGTAATTCACCCCTCCACTTT. Its protein is CASSQGTRQGVGNSPLHF.

This clonotype occurred a few times. The chain joins TRBV5-4 to TRBJ2-3; perhaps TRBD1 as D (6 bases). The CDR3 is 15 amino acids. With 0 bases removed from V and 2 bases from J, the gap between germline ends came to 10 bases. Germline CDR1 is SGHNT and CDR2 is YYREEE (reference sequence). CDR3 amino acids: CASSLAGDNTDTQYF. The CDR3 DNA follows: TGTGCCAGCAGCTTGGCCGGGGACAACACAGATACGCAGTATTTT.

The gene calls are TRBV11-2 and TRBJ2-1; 13 nucleotides agree with TRBD2. V was clipped by 7 bases and J by 15 bases; unmatched bases: 18. Germline CDR1 SGHAT, CDR2 FQNNGV. The CDR3 totals 16 residues. The CDR3 DNA reads TGTGCCAGCAAACCTCTGACTAGCGGGGGGCCGGGGAAGCCGTTCTTC. It translates to CASKPLTSGGPGKPFF.

This clonotype has a handful of counts. This chain connects TRBV7-3 to TRBJ2-3, with 8 nucleotides matching TRBD2. This CDR3 has 15 amino acids. Germline CDR1 and CDR2: SGHTA and FQGTGA. V was pared by 3 bases and J by 4 bases, with 6 bases of the junction left unmatched. This CDR3 reads CASSLRAGVSDTQYF. CDR3 nucleotide sequence: TGTGCCAGCAGCTTGAGAGCGGGAGTCTCAGATACGCAGTATTTT.

This clonotype was counted only a few times. The chain recombines TRBV6-1 with TRBJ1-3; maybe TRBD1 (5 bases). V was shortened by 5 bases and J by 0 bases, with 8 bases between the two germline ends. The CDR3 runs 14 residues. Germline lookup yields CDR1 MNHNS and CDR2 SASEGT. CDR3 nucleotides: TGTGCCAGCAGTTATGGGACCTCTGGAAACACCATATATTTT. Its protein is CASSYGTSGNTIYF.

This clonotype occurred many times. The chain carries TRBV7-2 and TRBJ1-2; 7 positions agree with TRBD1. Germline V lookup: CDR1 SGHTA, CDR2 FQGNSA. CDR3 length: 13 amino acids. J lost 7 bases, V lost 5 bases, and 7 bases had no gene match. The CDR3 sequence is CASSTRQGSGYTF. In nucleotides, the CDR3 is TGTGCCAGCAGCACCCGACAGGGTAGTGGCTACACCTTC. Filled out from reference TRBV7-2 and TRBJ1-2, the complete variable domain reads GAGVSQSPSNKVTEKGKDVELRCDPISGHTALYWYRQSLGQGLEFLIYFQGNSAPDKSGLPSDRFSAERTGGSVSTLTIQRTQQEDSAVYLCASSTRQGSGYTFGSGTRLTVV.